The T cell receptor (beta chain) described here comes from a study of T cells in Graves' hyperthyroidism and ophthalmopathy. Overall study results and limits: Most thyroid clonotypes with frequency above 0.001 were detected in blood.

The V gene's germline CDR1 is SGHVS and CDR2 FQNEAQ. Trimming at V came to 5 bases and at J to 7 bases, leaving 7 bases not matched to a gene. The CDR3 contains 15 residues. The table lists this clonotype with many counts. Antigen unknown. Regions amplified from RNA transcripts were the TCR beta CDR3 regions. The TCR CDR3 was amplified in a first-round RT-PCR using the HTBI primer set. Using its own MiXCR run on the multiplex PCR reads, TCRdb lists one record per CDR3 protein. The data contain over 300,000 distinct CDR3 sequences, approximately 15% of them singletons. Those patients with uncontrolled infection, other autoimmune disease, pregnancy or lactation were excluded.

The receptor was isolated from a woman aged 40 to 50 with Graves' ophthalmopathy. This sequence joins TRBV7-8 and TRBJ2-1; 11 bases map to TRBD2. Sequenced sample: blood. This chain's CDR3 is CASSPTSGGLNEQFF. Here the CDR3 DNA reads TGTGCCAGCAGCCCCACTAGCGGGGGTTTAAATGAGCAGTTCTTC. Combining the CDR3 with reference TRBV7-8 and TRBJ2-1 gives the whole variable domain GAGVSQSPRYKVAKRGQDVALRCDPISGHVSLFWYQQALGQGPEFLTYFQNEAQLDKSGLPSDRFFAERPEGSVSTLKIQRTQQEDSAVYLCASSPTSGGLNEQFFGPGTRLTVL.